The clone carrying this T cell receptor beta chain was counted a single time. Libraries were prepared by immunoSEQ multiplex PCR; TCRdb keeps only in-frame clonotypes and omits some of them. This sample carries roughly 190,000 clones, about 80% of them seen once, and the ten largest clones take approximately 15%. The record originates from a study of blood T cell repertoires in COVID-19. Across the whole study: Both acute and convalescent COVID-19 samples were obtained from the United States, Italy and Spain.

Germline loops: CDR1 LGHNA, CDR2 YSLEER. Between the trimmed V and J ends, which lost 3 bases and 5 bases, there was a span of 19 bases. CDR3 length: 16 residues. Sequencing input: peripheral blood. The source is a man in his thirties or forties with active or convalescent COVID-19. The J gene is TRBJ2-5, the V gene TRBV4-3, with D possibly matching TRBD1 (8 bases). The CDR3 region has the DNA TGCGCCAGCAGCCAGCAAGGCAGGGGGCGGGAGGAGACCCAGTACTTC. This encodes CASSQQGRGREETQYF.